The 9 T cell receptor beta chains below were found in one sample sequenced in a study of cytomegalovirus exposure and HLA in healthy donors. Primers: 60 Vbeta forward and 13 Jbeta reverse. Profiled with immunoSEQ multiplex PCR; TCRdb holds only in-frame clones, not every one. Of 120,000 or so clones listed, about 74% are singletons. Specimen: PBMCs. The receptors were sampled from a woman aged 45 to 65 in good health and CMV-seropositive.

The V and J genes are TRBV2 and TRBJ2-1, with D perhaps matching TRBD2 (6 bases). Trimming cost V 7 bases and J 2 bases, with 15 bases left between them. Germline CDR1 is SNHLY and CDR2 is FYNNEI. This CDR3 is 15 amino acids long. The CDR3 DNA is TGTGCCAGCAAAAGTAGCGGCGGTCCCTACAATGAGCAGTTCTTC. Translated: CASKSSGGPYNEQFF. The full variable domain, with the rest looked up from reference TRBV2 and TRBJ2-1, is EPEVTQTPSHQVTQMGQEVILRCVPISNHLYFYWYRQILGQKVEFLVSFYNNEISEKSEIFDDQFSVERPDGSNFTLKIRSTKLEDSAMYFCASKSSGGPYNEQFFGPGTRLTVL.

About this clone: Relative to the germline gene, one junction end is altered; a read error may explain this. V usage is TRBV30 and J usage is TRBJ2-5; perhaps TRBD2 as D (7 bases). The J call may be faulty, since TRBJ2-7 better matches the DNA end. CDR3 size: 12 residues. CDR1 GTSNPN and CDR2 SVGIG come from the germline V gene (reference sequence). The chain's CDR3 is CAGRGGATEQYF. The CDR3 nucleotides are TGTGCCGGGAGGGGGGGGGCTACCGAGCAGTACTTC.

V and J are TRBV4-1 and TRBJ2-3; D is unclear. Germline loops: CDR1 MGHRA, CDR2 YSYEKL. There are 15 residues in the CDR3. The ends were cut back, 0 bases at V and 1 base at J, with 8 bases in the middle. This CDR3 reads CASSQESGRTDTQYF. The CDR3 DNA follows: TGCGCCAGCAGCCAAGAATCAGGTCGCACAGATACGCAGTATTTT.

The CDR3 here is CASSEGGNGYTF. The CDR3, as DNA: TGCGCCAGCAGCGAGGGAGGGAATGGCTACACCTTC. The chain links TRBV5-1 to TRBJ1-2; D gene uncertain. The CDR3 runs 12 residues. The V gene lost 4 bases and the J gene lost 6 bases, with 10 bases spanning the gap. Germline CDR1 reads SGHRS; CDR2 reads YFSETQ. Filled out from reference TRBV5-1 and TRBJ1-2, the complete variable domain reads KAGVTQTPRYLIKTRGQQVTLSCSPISGHRSVSWYQQTPGQGLQFLFEYFSETQRNKGNFPGRFSGRQFSNSRSEMNVSTLELGDSALYLCASSEGGNGYTFGSGTRLTVV.

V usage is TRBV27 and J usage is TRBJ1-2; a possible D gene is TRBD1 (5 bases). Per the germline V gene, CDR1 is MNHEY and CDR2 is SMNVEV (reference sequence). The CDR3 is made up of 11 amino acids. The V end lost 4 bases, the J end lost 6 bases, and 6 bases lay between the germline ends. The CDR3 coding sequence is TGTGCCAGCAGTTCCAGGGATGGCTACACCTTC. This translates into CASSSRDGYTF.

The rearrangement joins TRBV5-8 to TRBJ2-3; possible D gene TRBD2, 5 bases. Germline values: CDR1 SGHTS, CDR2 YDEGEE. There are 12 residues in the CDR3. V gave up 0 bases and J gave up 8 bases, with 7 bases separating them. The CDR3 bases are TGTGCCAGCAGCTTGGAGCGGAGTACGCAGTATTTT. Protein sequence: CASSLERSTQYF.

The CDR3 DNA follows: TGTGCCAGCAGTCTACTAACCTATGGCTACACCTTC. This gives the protein CASSLLTYGYTF. V gene TRBV28 combines with J gene TRBJ1-2, with D hard to call. The V end lost 5 bases, the J end lost 4 bases, and 8 bases lay between the germline ends. Germline V gene sequence: CDR1 MDHEN, CDR2 SYDVKM. This CDR3 spans 12 amino acids.

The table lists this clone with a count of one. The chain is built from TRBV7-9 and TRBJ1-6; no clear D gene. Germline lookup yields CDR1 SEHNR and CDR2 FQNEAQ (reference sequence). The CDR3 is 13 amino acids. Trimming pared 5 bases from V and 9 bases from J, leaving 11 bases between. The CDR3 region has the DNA TGTGCCAGCAGCCCCCTGACGGGTTCACCCCTCCACTTT. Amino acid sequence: CASSPLTGSPLHF. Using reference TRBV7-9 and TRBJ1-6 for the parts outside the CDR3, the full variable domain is DTGVSQNPRHKITKRGQNVTFRCDPISEHNRLYWYRQTLGQGPEFLTYFQNEAQLEKSRLLSDRFSAERPKGSFSTLEIQRTEQGDSAMYLCASSPLTGSPLHFGNGTRLTVT.

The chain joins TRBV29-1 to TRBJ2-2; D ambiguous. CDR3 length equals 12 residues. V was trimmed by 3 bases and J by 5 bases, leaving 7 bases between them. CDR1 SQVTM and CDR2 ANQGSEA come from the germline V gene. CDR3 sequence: CSVEGPTGELFF. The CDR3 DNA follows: TGCAGCGTTGAGGGCCCGACCGGGGAGCTGTTTTTT.